A selection of T cell receptor beta chains follows, all from one sample in a study of pediatric ulcerative colitis. Some clones are missing from TCRdb's copy, which holds only in-frame ones; the method was immunoSEQ multiplex PCR. The sample yields about 36,000 clones, approximately 87% seen once. Specimen: blood. The receptors originated from a girl under 18 with moderate ulcerative colitis. Each CDR3 is given with its conserved first and last residue. A D gene is named only where the DNA matches it firmly. The size entry is marked missing in some rows and otherwise reads once, few, many or a size class.

>TRBV5-1|TRBJ2-7|once|NA
CASSLEGSYEQYF
TGCGCCAGCAGCTTGGAGGGCTCCTACGAGCAGTACTTC
>TRBV30|TRBJ2-3|NA|NA
CAWSPIREGDTQYF
TGTGCCTGGAGTCCGATTCGAGAGGGTGATACGCAGTATTTT
>TRBV5-1|TRBJ2-2|NA|NA
CASSSRGRTAANTGELFF
TGCGCCAGCAGCAGCCGAGGCAGGACGGCTGCCAACACCGGGGAGCTGTTTTTT
>TRBV7-2|TRBJ2-1|NA|TRBD1
CASSLGPGQGFNEQFF
TGTGCCAGCAGCTTAGGTCCGGGACAGGGCTTCAATGAGCAGTTCTTC
>TRBV7-9|TRBJ1-1|NA|NA
CASSLGSVTEAFF
TGTGCCAGCAGCTTAGGTTCCGTCACTGAAGCTTTCTTT
>TRBV7-8|TRBJ1-6|NA|NA
CASRNRNSSYNSPLHF
TGTGCCAGCCGGAACAGGAATAGCTCCTATAATTCACCCCTCCACTTT
>TRBV11-2|TRBJ2-3|NA|TRBD2
CASSSQGLAGGKDTQYF
TGTGCCAGCAGCTCGCAAGGCCTAGCGGGGGGTAAAGATACGCAGTATTTT
>TRBV30|TRBJ2-2|NA|NA
CAWSPTPGTGELFF
TGTGCCTGGAGTCCTACTCCAGGCACCGGGGAGCTGTTTTTT
>TRBV6-1|TRBJ2-1|once|NA
CASSETINNEQFF
TGTGCCAGCAGCGAAACGATCAACAATGAGCAGTTCTTC
>TRBV29-1|TRBJ2-7|NA|TRBD2
CSVEEPRGTSGIYEQYF
TGCAGCGTTGAAGAGCCTCGCGGGACTAGCGGGATCTACGAGCAGTACTTC
>TRBV2|TRBJ1-1|NA|NA
CASRNEVGAFF
TGTGCCAGCCGGAACGAGGTGGGGGCTTTCTTT
>TRBV29-1|TRBJ1-1|NA|NA
CSVEGDFTEAFF
TGCAGCGTTGAGGGGGATTTCACTGAAGCTTTCTTT
>TRBV29-1|TRBJ2-7|NA|NA
CSVGRGSYEQYF
TGCAGCGTTGGAAGGGGGAGCTACGAGCAGTACTTC
>TRBV5-5|TRBJ1-2|NA|TRBD1
CASSDDRGYGYTF
TGTGCCAGCAGCGACGACAGGGGGTATGGCTACACCTTC
>TRBV18|TRBJ1-1|NA|NA
CASSPGSPRGNTEAFF
TGTGCCAGCTCACCGGGGAGTCCGCGAGGGAACACTGAAGCTTTCTTT
>TRBV5-4|TRBJ2-5|few|NA
CASSLGHREGETQYF
TGTGCCAGCAGCTTAGGGCACAGGGAGGGAGAGACCCAGTACTTC
>TRBV9|TRBJ2-3|NA|NA
CASSVTGRPDTQYF
TGTGCCAGCAGCGTGACAGGGAGGCCAGATACGCAGTATTTT
>TRBV29-1|TRBJ1-3|NA|TRBD1
CSVARDRGNTIYF
TGCAGCGTTGCCCGGGACAGGGGAAACACCATATATTTT
>TRBV18|TRBJ2-7|NA|TRBD2
CASSPAGTSGYEQYF
TGTGCCAGCTCACCTGCCGGGACTAGCGGATACGAGCAGTACTTC
>TRBV7-6|TRBJ2-2|NA|NA
CASSLVRESGGELFF
TGTGCCAGCAGCTTAGTCAGGGAGTCGGGCGGGGAGCTGTTTTTT
>TRBV19|TRBJ1-4|NA|NA
CASSLRGEKLFF
TGTGCCAGTAGCCTAAGGGGCGAAAAACTGTTTTTT
>TRBV28|TRBJ1-2|NA|NA
CASSIEGDGYTF
TGTGCCAGCAGTATAGAGGGGGATGGCTACACCTTC
>TRBV27|TRBJ1-1|once|NA
CASSWDTLNTEAFF
TGTGCCAGCAGTTGGGACACTCTGAACACTGAAGCTTTCTTT
>TRBV4-1|TRBJ1-1|NA|TRBD1
CASSQPRQGLNTEAFF
TGCGCCAGCAGCCAGCCCCGACAGGGGCTGAACACTGAAGCTTTCTTT